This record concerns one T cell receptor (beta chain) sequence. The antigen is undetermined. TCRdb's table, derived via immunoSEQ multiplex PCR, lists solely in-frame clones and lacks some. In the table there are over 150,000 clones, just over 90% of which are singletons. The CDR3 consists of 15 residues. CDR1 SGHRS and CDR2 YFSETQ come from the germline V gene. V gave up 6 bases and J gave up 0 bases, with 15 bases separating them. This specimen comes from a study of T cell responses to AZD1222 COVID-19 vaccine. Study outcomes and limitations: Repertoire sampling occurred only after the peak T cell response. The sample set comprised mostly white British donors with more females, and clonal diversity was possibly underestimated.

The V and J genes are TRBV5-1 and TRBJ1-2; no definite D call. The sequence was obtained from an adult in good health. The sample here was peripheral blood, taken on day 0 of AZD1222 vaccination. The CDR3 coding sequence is TGCGCCAGCACCCTTAGTGGGGAGTCTAACTATGGCTACACCTTC. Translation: CASTLSGESNYGYTF.